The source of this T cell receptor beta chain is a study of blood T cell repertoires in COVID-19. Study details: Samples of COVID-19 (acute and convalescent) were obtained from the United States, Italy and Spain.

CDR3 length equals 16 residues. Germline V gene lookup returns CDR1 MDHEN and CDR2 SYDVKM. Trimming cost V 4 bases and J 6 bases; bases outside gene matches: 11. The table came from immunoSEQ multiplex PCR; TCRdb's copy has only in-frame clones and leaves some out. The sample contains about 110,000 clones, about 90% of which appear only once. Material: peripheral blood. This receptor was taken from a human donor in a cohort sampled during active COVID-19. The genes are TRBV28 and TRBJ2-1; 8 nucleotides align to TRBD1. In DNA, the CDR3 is TGTGCCAGCAGTTCGCACCGGGACAGGATCTCCAATGAGCAGTTCTTC. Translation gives CASSSHRDRISNEQFF.